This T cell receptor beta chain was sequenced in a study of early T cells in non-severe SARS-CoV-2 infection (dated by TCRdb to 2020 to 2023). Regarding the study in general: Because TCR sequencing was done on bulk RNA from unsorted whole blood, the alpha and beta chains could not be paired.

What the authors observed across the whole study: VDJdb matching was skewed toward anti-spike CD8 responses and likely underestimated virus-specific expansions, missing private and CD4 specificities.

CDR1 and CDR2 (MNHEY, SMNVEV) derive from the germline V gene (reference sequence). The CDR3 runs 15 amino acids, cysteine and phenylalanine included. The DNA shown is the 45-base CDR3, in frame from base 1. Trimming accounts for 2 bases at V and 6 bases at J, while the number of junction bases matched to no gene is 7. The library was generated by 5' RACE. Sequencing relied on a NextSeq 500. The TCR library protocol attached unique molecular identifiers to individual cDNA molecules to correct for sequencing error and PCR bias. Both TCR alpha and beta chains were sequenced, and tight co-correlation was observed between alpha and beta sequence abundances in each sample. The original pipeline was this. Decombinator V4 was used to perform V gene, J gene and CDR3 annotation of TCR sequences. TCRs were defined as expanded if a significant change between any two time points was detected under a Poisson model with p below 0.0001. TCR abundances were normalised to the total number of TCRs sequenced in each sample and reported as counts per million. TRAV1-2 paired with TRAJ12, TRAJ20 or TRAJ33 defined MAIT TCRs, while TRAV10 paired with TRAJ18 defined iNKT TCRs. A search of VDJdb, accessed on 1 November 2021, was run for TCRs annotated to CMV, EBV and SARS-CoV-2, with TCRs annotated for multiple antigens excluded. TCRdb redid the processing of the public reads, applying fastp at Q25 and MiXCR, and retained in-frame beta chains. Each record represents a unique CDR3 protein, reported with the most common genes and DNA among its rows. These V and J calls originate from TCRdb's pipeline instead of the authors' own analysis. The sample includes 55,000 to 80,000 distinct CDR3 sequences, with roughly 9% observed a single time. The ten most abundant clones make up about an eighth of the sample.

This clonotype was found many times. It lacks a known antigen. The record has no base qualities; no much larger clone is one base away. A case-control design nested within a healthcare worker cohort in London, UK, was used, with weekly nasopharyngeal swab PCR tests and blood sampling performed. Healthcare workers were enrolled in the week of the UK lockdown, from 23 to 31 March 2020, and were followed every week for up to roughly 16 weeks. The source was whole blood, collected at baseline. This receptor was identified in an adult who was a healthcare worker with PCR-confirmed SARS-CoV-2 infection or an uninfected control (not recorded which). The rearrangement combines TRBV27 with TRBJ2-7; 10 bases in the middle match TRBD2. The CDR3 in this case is CASSLGPSGSFEQYF. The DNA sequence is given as TGTGCCAGCAGTTTAGGTCCTAGCGGGAGTTTCGAGCAGTACTTC.